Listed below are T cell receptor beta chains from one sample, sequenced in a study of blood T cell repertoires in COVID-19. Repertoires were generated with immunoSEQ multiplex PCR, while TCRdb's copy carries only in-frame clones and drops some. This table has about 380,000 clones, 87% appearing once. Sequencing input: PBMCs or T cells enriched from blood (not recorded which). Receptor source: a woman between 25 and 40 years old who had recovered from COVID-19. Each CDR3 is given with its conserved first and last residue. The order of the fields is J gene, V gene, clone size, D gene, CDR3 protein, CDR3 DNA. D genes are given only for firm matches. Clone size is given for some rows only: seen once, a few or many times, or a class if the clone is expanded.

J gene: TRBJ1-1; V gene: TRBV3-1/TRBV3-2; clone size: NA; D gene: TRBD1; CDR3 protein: CASSGLTGGTIVNTEAFF; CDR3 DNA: TGTGCCAGCAGCGGACTGACAGGGGGGACGATTGTGAACACTGAAGCTTTCTTT
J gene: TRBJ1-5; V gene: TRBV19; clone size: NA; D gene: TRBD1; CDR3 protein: CASSIGTGGQPQHF; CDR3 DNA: TGTGCCAGTAGTATAGGGACAGGGGGTCAGCCCCAGCATTTT
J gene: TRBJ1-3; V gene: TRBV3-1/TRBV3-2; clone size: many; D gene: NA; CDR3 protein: CASSQGAQGGNTIYF; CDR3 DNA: TGTGCCAGCAGCCAAGGGGCACAGGGAGGAAACACCATATATTTT
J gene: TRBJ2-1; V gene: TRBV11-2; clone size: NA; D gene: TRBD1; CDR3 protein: CASSLAPDRGSYNEQFF; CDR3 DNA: TGTGCCAGCAGCTTAGCCCCGGACAGGGGCTCCTACAATGAGCAGTTCTTC
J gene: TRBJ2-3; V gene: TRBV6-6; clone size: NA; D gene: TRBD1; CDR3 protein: CAAGVGQGARSDTQYF; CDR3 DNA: TGTGCCGCAGGGGTGGGACAGGGGGCGCGCTCAGATACGCAGTATTTT
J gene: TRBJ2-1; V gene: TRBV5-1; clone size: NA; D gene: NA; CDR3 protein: CASSLLAIDSYNEQFF; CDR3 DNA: TGCGCCAGCAGCTTGTTAGCCATAGACTCCTACAATGAGCAGTTCTTC
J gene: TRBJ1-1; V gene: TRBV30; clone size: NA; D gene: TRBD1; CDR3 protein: CAWSVLTGSTEAFF; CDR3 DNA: TGTGCCTGGAGTGTACTGACAGGGAGCACTGAAGCTTTCTTT
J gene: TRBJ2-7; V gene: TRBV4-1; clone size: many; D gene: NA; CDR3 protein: CASSQVAGRVHEQYF; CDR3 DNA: TGCGCCAGCAGCCAAGTGGCGGGAAGGGTTCACGAGCAGTACTTC
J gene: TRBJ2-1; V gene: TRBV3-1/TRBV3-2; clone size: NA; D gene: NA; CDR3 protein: CASTPDRESGEQFF; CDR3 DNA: TGTGCCAGCACCCCTGACCGGGAGTCAGGAGAGCAGTTCTTC
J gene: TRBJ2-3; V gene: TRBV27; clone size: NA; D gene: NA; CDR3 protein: CASSLSPRGVTTTDTQYF; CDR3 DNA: TGTGCCAGCAGTTTATCGCCCAGGGGAGTTACAACCACAGATACGCAGTATTTT
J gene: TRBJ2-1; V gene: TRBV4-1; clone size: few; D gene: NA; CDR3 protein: CASSKLVRNEQFF; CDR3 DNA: TGCGCCAGCAGCAAACTAGTTAGGAATGAGCAGTTCTTC
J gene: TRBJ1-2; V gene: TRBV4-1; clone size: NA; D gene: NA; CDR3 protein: CASSPSGGGYGYTF; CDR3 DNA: TGCGCCAGCAGCCCCAGCGGGGGCGGCTATGGCTACACCTTC
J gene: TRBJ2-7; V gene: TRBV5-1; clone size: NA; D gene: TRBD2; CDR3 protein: CASSLEASGSMWYEQYF; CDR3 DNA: TGCGCCAGCAGCTTGGAGGCTAGCGGGAGTATGTGGTACGAGCAGTACTTC
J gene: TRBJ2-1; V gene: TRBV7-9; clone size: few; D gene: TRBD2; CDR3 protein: CASSLEGNSGMREQFF; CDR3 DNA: TGTGCCAGCAGCTTAGAGGGTAATAGCGGGATGCGTGAGCAGTTCTTC
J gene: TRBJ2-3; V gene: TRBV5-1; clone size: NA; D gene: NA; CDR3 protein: CASSYTTSPTDTQYF; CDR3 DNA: TGCGCCAGCAGCTATACAACGTCACCAACAGATACGCAGTATTTT
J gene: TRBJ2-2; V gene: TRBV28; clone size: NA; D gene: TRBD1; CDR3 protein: CASSPPGQGGTGELFF; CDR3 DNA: TGTGCCAGCAGTCCACCGGGACAGGGTGGCACCGGGGAGCTGTTTTTT
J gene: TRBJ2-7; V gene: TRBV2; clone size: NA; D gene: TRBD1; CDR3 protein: CASSRQGANEQYF; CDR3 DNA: TGTGCCAGCAGCCGACAGGGGGCTAACGAGCAGTACTTC
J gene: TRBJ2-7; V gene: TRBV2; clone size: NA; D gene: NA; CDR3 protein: CASSELGLLRDEQYF; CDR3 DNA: TGTGCCAGCAGTGAGTTAGGACTCCTAAGGGACGAGCAGTACTTC
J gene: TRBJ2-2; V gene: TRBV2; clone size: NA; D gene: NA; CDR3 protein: CASTGLNTGELFF; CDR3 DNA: TGTGCCAGTACAGGGCTTAACACCGGGGAGCTGTTTTTT
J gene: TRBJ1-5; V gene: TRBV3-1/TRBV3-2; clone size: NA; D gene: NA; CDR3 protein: CASSPGPQSNQPQHF; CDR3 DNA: TGTGCCAGCAGCCCAGGGCCCCAGAGCAATCAGCCCCAGCATTTT
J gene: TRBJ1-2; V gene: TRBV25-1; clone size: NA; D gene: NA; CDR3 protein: CASSEGGTNYGYTF; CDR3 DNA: TGTGCCAGCAGTGAGGGAGGGACAAACTATGGCTACACCTTC
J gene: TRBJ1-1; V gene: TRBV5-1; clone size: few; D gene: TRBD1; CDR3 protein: CASSLGSGGTEAFF; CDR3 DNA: TGCGCCAGCAGCTTGGGGTCAGGGGGCACTGAAGCTTTCTTT
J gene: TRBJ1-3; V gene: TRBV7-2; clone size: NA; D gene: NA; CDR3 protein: CASSPREGFSGNTIYF; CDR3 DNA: TGTGCCAGCAGCCCTCGGGAGGGCTTCTCTGGAAACACCATATATTTT
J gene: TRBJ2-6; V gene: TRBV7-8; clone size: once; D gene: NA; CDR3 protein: CASSLGVASSGANVLTF; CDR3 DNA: TGTGCCAGCAGCCTAGGTGTGGCCAGCTCTGGGGCCAACGTCCTGACTTTC
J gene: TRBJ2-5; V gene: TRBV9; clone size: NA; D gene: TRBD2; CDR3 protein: CASSATPSGGSGTQYF; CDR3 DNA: TGTGCCAGCAGCGCCACTCCTAGCGGGGGGAGTGGGACCCAGTACTTC
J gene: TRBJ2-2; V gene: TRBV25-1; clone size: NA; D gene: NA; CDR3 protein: CASSALQGVVGTGELFF; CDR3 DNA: TGTGCCAGCAGTGCCCTACAGGGCGTGGTAGGCACCGGGGAGCTGTTTTTT
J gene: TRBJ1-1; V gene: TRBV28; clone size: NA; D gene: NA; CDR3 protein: CASRLQVMNTEAFF; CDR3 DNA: TGTGCCAGCAGGTTACAGGTCATGAACACTGAAGCTTTCTTT
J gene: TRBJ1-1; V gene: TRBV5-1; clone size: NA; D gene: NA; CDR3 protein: CASSLAPVNTEAFF; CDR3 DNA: TGCGCCAGCAGCTTGGCACCAGTGAACACTGAAGCTTTCTTT
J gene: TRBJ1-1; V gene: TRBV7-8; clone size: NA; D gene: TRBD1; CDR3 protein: CASSPDGGDRGSFTEAFF; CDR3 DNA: TGTGCCAGCAGCCCGGACGGAGGTGACAGGGGGTCCTTCACTGAAGCTTTCTTT
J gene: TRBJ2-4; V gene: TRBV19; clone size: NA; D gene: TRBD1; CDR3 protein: CASSIFRDRDPLAKNIQYF; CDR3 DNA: TGTGCCAGTAGTATTTTCCGGGACAGGGACCCTCTAGCCAAAAACATTCAGTACTTC
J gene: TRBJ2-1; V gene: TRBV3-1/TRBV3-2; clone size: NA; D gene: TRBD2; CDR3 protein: CASSQRTSGISDEQFF; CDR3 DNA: TGTGCCAGCAGCCAGCGGACTAGCGGGATATCGGATGAGCAGTTCTTC
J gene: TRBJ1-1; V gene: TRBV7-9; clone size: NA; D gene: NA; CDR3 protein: CASSRGAGWNTEAFF; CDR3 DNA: TGTGCCAGCAGCCGCGGGGCAGGTTGGAACACTGAAGCTTTCTTT
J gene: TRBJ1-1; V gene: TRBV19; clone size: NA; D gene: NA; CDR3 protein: CASSIRGGHLNTEAFF; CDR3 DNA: TGTGCCAGTAGTATCAGGGGCGGACATTTAAACACTGAAGCTTTCTTT
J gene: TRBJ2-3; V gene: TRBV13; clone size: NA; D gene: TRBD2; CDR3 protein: CASRTRVASGGVYGQYF; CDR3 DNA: TGTGCCAGCAGAACCCGGGTTGCTAGCGGGGGTGTGTATGGGCAGTATTTT
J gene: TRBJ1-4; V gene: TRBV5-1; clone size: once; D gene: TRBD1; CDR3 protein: CASSGDGTEGEKLFF; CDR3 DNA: TGCGCCAGCAGCGGGGACGGGACAGAGGGAGAAAAACTGTTTTTT
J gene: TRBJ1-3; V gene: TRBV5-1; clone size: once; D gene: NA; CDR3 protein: CASSLVPAALGGNTIYF; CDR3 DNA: TGCGCCAGCAGCTTGGTACCCGCGGCGCTGGGCGGGAACACCATATATTTT
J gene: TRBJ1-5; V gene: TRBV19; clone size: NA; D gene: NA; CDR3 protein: CASSIDLNQPQHF; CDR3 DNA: TGTGCCAGTAGTATAGACCTCAATCAGCCCCAGCATTTT